Sequencing of this TCR beta chain was carried out in a study of OX40 agonist ivuxolimab in advanced cancers. Overall study: Earlier treatment with anti-PD-1, anti-PD-L1 or anti-CTLA-4 was permitted, and 35% to 45% had received some.

Trimming removed 1 base from V and 8 bases from J; junction bases left unmatched: 3. CDR3 length: 15 residues. Germline loops: CDR1 LGHNT, CDR2 FRNRAP. Sequencing used immunoSEQ multiplex PCR; TCRdb keeps in-frame clones, though not all of them. The sample yields 65,000 to 95,000 clones, roughly nine tenths seen once. The V and J genes are TRBV12-5 and TRBJ1-4; the match to TRBD1 covers 11 bases. The sequence derives from an adult with an advanced solid tumor such as melanoma, head and neck, liver or kidney cancer. Sequencing was performed on CD4+ or CD8+ T cells sorted from blood, taken in a trial of the OX40 agonist ivuxolimab. DNA of the CDR3: TGTGCTAGTGGTTTGGACGGGACAGGGGGGGAAAAACTGTTTTTT. Amino acid sequence: CASGLDGTGGEKLFF.